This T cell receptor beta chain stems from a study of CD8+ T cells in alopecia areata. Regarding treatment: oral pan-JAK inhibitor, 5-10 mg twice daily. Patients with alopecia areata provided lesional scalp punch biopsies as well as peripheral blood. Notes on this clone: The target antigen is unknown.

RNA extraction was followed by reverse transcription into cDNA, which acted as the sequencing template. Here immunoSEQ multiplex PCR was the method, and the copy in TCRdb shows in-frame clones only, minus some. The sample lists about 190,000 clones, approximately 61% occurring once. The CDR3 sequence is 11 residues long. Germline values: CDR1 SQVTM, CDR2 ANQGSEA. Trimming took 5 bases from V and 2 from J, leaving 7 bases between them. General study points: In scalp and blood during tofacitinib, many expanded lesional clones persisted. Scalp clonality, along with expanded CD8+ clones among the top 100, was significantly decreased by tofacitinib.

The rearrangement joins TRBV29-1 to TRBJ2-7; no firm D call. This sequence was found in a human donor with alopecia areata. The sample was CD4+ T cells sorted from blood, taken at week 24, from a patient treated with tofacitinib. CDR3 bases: TGCAGCGTTTTCGAAACCTACGAGCAGTACTTC. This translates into CSVFETYEQYF.